This passage covers 22 T cell receptor beta chains from one sample sequenced in a study of T-cell reconstitution after alpha-beta-depleted transplantation in children. Library preparation (for TCRbeta) was performed with unique molecular identifiers. TCRdb called the PCR reads again in MiXCR, with one record for every CDR3 protein. The sample lists 500,000 to 650,000 distinct CDR3 sequences, 9.5% to 12% occurring once. This sample comprised PBMCs, mostly from graft donor cells, obtained 180 days after TCRalphabeta/CD19-depleted stem cell transplant. These receptors were obtained from a female patient between 2 and 15 years old who had a stem cell transplant for aplastic anemia, so the T cells may come from the graft donor.

The chain couples TRBV6-5 to TRBJ2-3, with D possibly matching TRBD1 (6 bases). Germline V gene data show CDR1 as MNHEY and CDR2 as SVGAGI. The germline V and J ends were trimmed by 0 bases and 2 bases, with 12 bases remaining between them. This CDR3 comprises 16 residues. Written as DNA, the CDR3 is TGTGCCAGCAGTTACTCAGGGACACGACACACAGATACGCAGTATTTT. It yields the protein CASSYSGTRHTDTQYF.

This clonotype was seen a single time. J is TRBJ2-1 and V is TRBV28; 10 bases are a match to TRBD1. This CDR3 comprises 15 residues. CDR1 and CDR2 (germline): MDHEN, SYDVKM. J was trimmed by 7 bases and V by 2 bases; bases with no gene match: 5. This chain's CDR3 is CASSLIGTGANEQFF. The DNA for the CDR3 is TGTGCCAGCAGTTTAATCGGGACAGGGGCAAATGAGCAGTTCTTC.

This clonotype was found a few times. The J gene is TRBJ1-6, the V gene TRBV5-1, with 8 bases aligning to TRBD1. Germline V gives CDR1 SGHRS, CDR2 YFSETQ. This CDR3 comprises 15 residues. Trimming at V came to 0 bases and at J to 6 bases, leaving 2 bases not matched to a gene. As DNA, the CDR3 is TGCGCCAGCAGCTTGGGACAGGGGCCTAATTCACCCCTCCACTTT. The encoded protein is CASSLGQGPNSPLHF.

In its sample, this clonotype was seen a few times. CDR3 nucleotide sequence: TGCGCCAGCTACCTAGCCCCCGGGGAGCTGTTTTTT. Encoded protein: CASYLAPGELFF. V gene TRBV5-1 combines with J gene TRBJ2-2, with D possibly matching TRBD2 (5 bases). Germline-derived CDR1 and CDR2 are SGHRS and YFSETQ. Trimming stripped 7 bases from V and 6 bases from J, with 10 bases between. This CDR3 has 12 residues.

This clonotype appeared a few times. The chain employs TRBV5-1 and TRBJ2-1; D perhaps matches TRBD1 (6 bases). The ends were cut back, 3 bases at V and 8 bases at J, with 12 bases in the middle. The CDR3 sequence is 13 residues long. In germline, CDR1 is SGHRS, CDR2 YFSETQ. The CDR3 sequence is CASSYEQGDEQFF. The CDR3 DNA follows: TGCGCCAGCAGCTACGAACAGGGCGATGAGCAGTTCTTC.

This clonotype was seen more than once but under ten times. This CDR3 is CASSQDSWVEAFF. Written as DNA, the CDR3 is TGCGCCAGCAGCCAAGATTCCTGGGTTGAGGCTTTCTTT. The gene calls are TRBV4-1 and TRBJ1-1, with D unclear. Trimming took 0 bases from V and 11 from J, leaving 13 bases between them. The CDR3 is made up of 13 amino acids. Per the germline V gene, CDR1 is MGHRA and CDR2 is YSYEKL.

The sample holds one count of this clonotype. The chain combines TRBV20-1 with TRBJ2-1; possibly TRBD2 for D (6 bases). Trimming cost V 7 bases and J 9 bases, with 16 bases left between them. The CDR3 consists of 12 residues. CDR1 is DFQATT and CDR2 is SNEGSKA in the germline V gene (reference sequence). In DNA form, the CDR3 reads TGCAGTGGTTCTACCGGGCGGGGTGAGCAGTTCTTC. It yields the protein CSGSTGRGEQFF.

This clonotype has just a few counts. The rearrangement joins TRBV4-3 to TRBJ2-1; 8 bases map to TRBD1. The germline CDR1 and CDR2 sequences are LGHNA and YSLEER. V lost 1 base to trimming and J lost 4 bases; unmatched junction nucleotides: 6. This CDR3 spans 16 amino acids. CDR3 sequence reads: CASSQGAGGSYNEQFF. The CDR3 region has the DNA TGCGCCAGCAGCCAAGGGGCAGGGGGCTCTTACAATGAGCAGTTCTTC.

Here the CDR3 reads CSAGTSGRPKLATDTQYF. CDR3 sequence (DNA): TGCAGCGCCGGGACTAGCGGGAGGCCCAAACTCGCCACAGATACGCAGTATTTT. The gene calls are TRBV29-1 and TRBJ2-3; 15 bases map to TRBD2. J lost 2 bases, V lost 7 bases, and 13 bases had no gene match. This CDR3 comprises 18 residues. Per the germline V gene, CDR1 is SQVTM and CDR2 is ANQGSEA.

The V and J genes are TRBV9 and TRBJ2-7; D remains unclear. The V gene's germline CDR1 is SGDLS and CDR2 YYNGEE. The germline V and J ends were trimmed by 3 bases and 4 bases, with 11 bases remaining between them. This CDR3 contains 13 residues. The CDR3: CASSERPFYEQYV. The DNA of the CDR3 is TGTGCCAGCAGCGAGCGCCCCTTTTACGAGCAGTACGTC.

Only a few counts were recorded for this clonotype. The rearrangement joins TRBV12-3 or TRBV12-4 to TRBJ2-3; TRBD1 matches at 11 bases. With V trimmed by 11 bases and J by 5 bases, 12 bases remained unmatched. This CDR3 contains 15 residues. The CDR3 sequence: CASSPGQGGRDTQYF. For the CDR3, the DNA is TGTGCCTCTTCTCCGGGACAGGGGGGGAGAGATACGCAGTATTTT.

This clonotype has at least ten counts. The rearrangement uses TRBV20-1 and TRBJ1-5; TRBD1 is a possible D gene (5 bases). The germline V and J ends were trimmed by 7 bases and 5 bases, with 12 bases remaining between them. CDR1 and CDR2 from the germline V gene are DFQATT and SNEGSKA (reference sequence). The CDR3 spans 12 residues. CDR3 amino acids: CSVGTGDQPQHF. DNA for the CDR3: TGCAGTGTGGGGACGGGGGATCAGCCCCAGCATTTT.

There are a few counts of this clonotype. The rearrangement links TRBV14 to TRBJ2-4, with D hard to call. This CDR3 contains 18 residues. CDR1 is SGHDN and CDR2 is FVKESK in the germline V gene. Trimming left V 0 bases short and J 0 bases short, with 15 bases between. The DNA of the CDR3 is TGTGCCAGCAGCCAAGACACCAGACGGAAAGGAGCCAAAAACATTCAGTACTTC. Protein: CASSQDTRRKGAKNIQYF.

This clonotype has at least ten counts. The rearrangement joins TRBV5-1 to TRBJ1-4; D is uncertain. Germline assignment: CDR1 SGHRS and CDR2 YFSETQ. The CDR3 length is 13 residues. Trimming shortened V by 1 base and J by 7 bases, and 8 bases separated the two germline ends. The CDR3 protein is CASSLQAGEKLFF. The CDR3 DNA sequence: TGCGCCAGCAGCTTGCAGGCAGGTGAAAAACTGTTTTTT.

This clonotype was seen more than once but under ten times. V is TRBV7-2 and J is TRBJ2-7; D is uncertain. V was trimmed by 3 bases and J by 3 bases, leaving 15 bases between them. This CDR3 spans 15 amino acids. Germline CDR1 SGHTA, CDR2 FQGNSA. The CDR3, as DNA: TGTGCCAGCAGCTTGTCGGCTTCTCTAGACTACGAGCAGTACGTC. This codes for CASSLSASLDYEQYV.

This clonotype has a count of ten or more. V gene TRBV29-1 combines with J gene TRBJ2-2; the D is unclear. Germline values: CDR1 SQVTM, CDR2 ANQGSEA. The CDR3 loop spans 11 amino acids. V was clipped by 6 bases and J by 1 base, with 3 bases between them. The CDR3 nucleotides are TGCAGCGTCAGGAACACCGGGGAGCTGTTTTTT. Protein: CSVRNTGELFF.

The table lists this clonotype with a few counts. This chain connects TRBV12-3 or TRBV12-4 to TRBJ1-2; D call uncertain. V was shortened by 6 bases and J by 3 bases, with 11 bases between the two germline ends. The CDR3 covers 13 residues. The CDR3 here is CASRQLGYYGYTF. The CDR3 nucleotides read TGTGCCAGCAGGCAGCTTGGGTACTATGGCTACACCTTC.

The table lists this clonotype with many counts. Here the CDR3 DNA reads TGTGCCAGCAGTTATAACGATCAGCCCCAGCATTTT. Translated, it gives CASSYNDQPQHF. The chain employs TRBV12-3 or TRBV12-4 and TRBJ1-5; D is ambiguous. With 4 bases removed from V and 5 bases from J, the gap between germline ends came to 6 bases. The CDR3 runs to 12 residues.

In this sample, this clonotype turned up many times. CDR3 protein: CASTPVLAGWNEQFF. CDR3 bases: TGTGCCAGCACCCCGGTACTAGCGGGATGGAATGAGCAGTTCTTC. The genes are TRBV9 and TRBJ2-1; 10 bases fit TRBD2. The CDR3 sequence is 15 residues long. CDR1 and CDR2 from the germline V gene are SGDLS and YYNGEE. Unmatched junction bases numbered 10, after V lost 6 bases and J lost 7 bases. Based on the CDR3 plus reference TRBV9 and TRBJ2-1, the full variable domain is DSGVTQTPKHLITATGQRVTLRCSPRSGDLSVYWYQQSLDQGLQFLIQYYNGEERAKGNILERFSAQQFPDLHSELNLSSLELGDSALYFCASTPVLAGWNEQFFGPGTRLTVL.

This clonotype was seen a few times. This rearrangement joins TRBV5-1 to TRBJ2-3, with D hard to call. V shed 7 bases and J shed 0 bases, with 15 bases lying between them. This CDR3 is 15 amino acids long. Germline V gene data show CDR1 as SGHRS and CDR2 as YFSETQ. The CDR3 loop reads CASGSQPTSTDTQYF. The DNA of the CDR3 is TGCGCCAGCGGATCCCAGCCGACTAGCACAGATACGCAGTATTTT.

In its sample, this clonotype was seen a few times. The V gene is TRBV6-2 or TRBV6-3, the J gene TRBJ2-1; 9 bases line up with TRBD2. Germline assignment: CDR1 MNHEY and CDR2 SVGEGT. With V trimmed by 2 bases and J by 13 bases, 12 bases remained unmatched. The CDR3 is 15 amino acids. The CDR3 nucleotides read TGTGCCAGCAGTTACAGGGCTAGCGGGGACACTTTACAGTTCTTC. It specifies CASSYRASGDTLQFF.

This clonotype was detected a few times. Compared with germline, one end of the junction differs, possibly owing to a read error. This chain links TRBV7-8 with TRBJ2-1; the match to TRBD2 covers 11 bases. This CDR3 contains 14 residues. In germline, CDR1 is SGHVS, CDR2 FQNEAQ. CDR3 DNA sequence: TGTGCCAGCAGATTAGCGGGAGGGGGCGGTGAGCAGTTCTTC. Its translation is CASRLAGGGGEQFF.